This paragraph covers one TCR beta chain sequence. What it recognizes is unknown. This was the immunoSEQ version 4 assay in survey mode. Sequencing used immunoSEQ multiplex PCR; TCRdb keeps in-frame clones, though not all of them. The table has about 20,000 clones, about 80% seen once. Deletions cut 0 bases from V and 0 bases from J, with 7 bases between. This CDR3 comprises 15 residues. Per the germline V gene, CDR1 is SGDLS and CDR2 is YYNGEE. This record belongs to a study of persistence of HIV-infected CD4 T cells. Across the whole study: A median of about eight years of suppressive ART preceded sampling.

Stimulation used approximately 10 ug/mL lysate from CMV-infected fibroblasts. CD4+ T cells upregulating both CD40 ligand and CD69 were sorted as responding cells. For at least 4 years, plasma HIV-1 RNA was undetectable (<50 copies/mL). The source of this sequence is an adult man with HIV who was CMV-seropositive. Specimen: CD4+ T cells sorted from PBMCs after roughly 20-hour stimulation, collected from a patient who received antiretroviral therapy. The rearrangement joins TRBV9 to TRBJ1-3; unclear D gene. CDR3 sequence (DNA): TGTGCCAGCAGCGTAGAAACGGGCTCTGGAAACACCATATATTTT. It translates to CASSVETGSGNTIYF.